This is a list of T cell receptor beta chains from one sample in a study of blood T cell repertoires in COVID-19. This table comes from immunoSEQ multiplex PCR, and its TCRdb copy is limited to in-frame clones, with some not included. The repertoire holds 130,000 to 150,000 clones, with about nine tenths as singletons. Sequencing was performed on peripheral blood. These receptors were collected from a human donor in a cohort sampled during active COVID-19. CDR3s include the opening cysteine and the closing phenylalanine or tryptophan. D genes are given only for firm matches. Size tells how often a clone was seen (once, few, many) or the class of an expanded clone, and some rows leave it out.

J gene | D gene | clone size | V gene | CDR3 protein | CDR3 DNA
TRBJ1-2 | TRBD1 | - | TRBV6-6 | CASSTRQGAQGYTF | TGTGCCAGCAGTACCAGACAGGGGGCGCAGGGCTACACCTTC
TRBJ2-2 | TRBD1 | - | TRBV27 | CASSRTGGELFF | TGTGCCAGCAGTAGGACAGGCGGGGAGCTGTTTTTT
TRBJ2-1 | TRBD2 | - | TRBV19 | CASSLTSGGPHEQFF | TGTGCCAGTAGTTTGACTAGCGGGGGCCCCCATGAGCAGTTCTTC
TRBJ2-5 | - | - | TRBV5-1 | CASSSTPGHQGVETQYF | TGCGCCAGCAGCTCCACCCCGGGACACCAGGGTGTCGAGACCCAGTACTTC
TRBJ2-3 | TRBD2 | - | TRBV30 | CASGSIAGADTQYF | TGTGCCTCGGGGTCCATAGCGGGAGCGGATACGCAGTATTTT
TRBJ1-4 | - | - | TRBV6-7 | CASSYARLSADGEKLFF | TGTGCCAGCAGTTACGCCCGACTTTCCGCCGATGGTGAAAAACTGTTTTTT
TRBJ1-5 | TRBD1 | - | TRBV6-5 | CASIQGERNQPQHF | TGTGCCAGCATACAGGGGGAACGCAATCAGCCCCAGCATTTT
TRBJ2-7 | - | - | TRBV3-1/TRBV3-2 | CASSPKRRSTYDGQYF | TGTGCCAGCAGCCCGAAGCGAAGATCGACGTACGACGGGCAGTACTTC
TRBJ2-1 | - | - | TRBV5-6 | CASSLATRREQFF | TGTGCCAGCAGCTTAGCTACTAGACGCGAGCAGTTCTTC
TRBJ1-6 | TRBD1 | - | TRBV11-2 | CASTRTGGTHSPLHF | TGTGCCAGCACCCGGACAGGTGGGACTCATTCACCCCTCCACTTT
TRBJ2-4 | TRBD2 | - | TRBV6-5 | CASSPSTSGKNIQYF | TGTGCCAGCAGTCCTTCAACTAGCGGCAAAAACATTCAGTACTTC
TRBJ2-3 | - | - | TRBV7-6 | CASSSRLASTDTQYF | TGTGCCAGCAGCAGTAGACTGGCAAGCACAGATACGCAGTATTTT
TRBJ2-2 | TRBD1 | - | TRBV29-1 | CSARGTASLNTGELFF | TGCAGCGCCAGAGGGACAGCAAGCCTAAACACCGGGGAGCTGTTTTTT
TRBJ2-1 | TRBD1 | - | TRBV6-5 | CASTGQLGNEQFF | TGTGCCAGCACGGGACAGCTCGGGAATGAGCAGTTCTTC
TRBJ2-1 | TRBD2 | - | TRBV4-2 | CASSQEGLAGDEQFF | TGTGCCAGCAGCCAGGAAGGACTAGCGGGAGATGAGCAGTTCTTC
TRBJ2-7 | - | - | TRBV21-1 | CARDRPTPSSYEQYF | TGTGCCAGGGATAGACCGACTCCTAGCTCCTACGAGCAGTACTTC
TRBJ2-2 | - | - | TRBV19 | CASSVVKGAGRNGELFF | TGTGCCAGTAGTGTGGTGAAAGGGGCGGGAAGGAACGGGGAGCTGTTTTTT
TRBJ1-3 | - | many | TRBV25-1 | CASSENGGTGNTIYF | TGTGCCAGCAGTGAAAACGGGGGAACTGGAAACACCATATATTTT